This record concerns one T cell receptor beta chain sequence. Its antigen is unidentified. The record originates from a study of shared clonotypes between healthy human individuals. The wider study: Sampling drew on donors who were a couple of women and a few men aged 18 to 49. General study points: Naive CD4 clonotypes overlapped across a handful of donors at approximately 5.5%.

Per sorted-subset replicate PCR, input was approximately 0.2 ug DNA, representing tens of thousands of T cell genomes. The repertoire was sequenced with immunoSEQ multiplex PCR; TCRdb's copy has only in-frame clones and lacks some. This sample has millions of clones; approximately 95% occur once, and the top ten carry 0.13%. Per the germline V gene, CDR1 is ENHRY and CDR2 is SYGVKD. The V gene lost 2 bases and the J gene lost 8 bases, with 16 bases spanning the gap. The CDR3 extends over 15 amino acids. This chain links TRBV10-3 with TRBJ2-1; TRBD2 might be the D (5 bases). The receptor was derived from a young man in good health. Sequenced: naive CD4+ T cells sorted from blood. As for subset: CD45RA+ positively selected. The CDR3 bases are TGTGCCATCAGTGAGGGTGACGGGATGAGGCATGAGCAGTTCTTC. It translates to CAISEGDGMRHEQFF.